This T cell receptor beta chain was observed in a study of T cell repertoires in cytomegalovirus infection. Study in general: A matching HLA type, together with CMV infection, was signaled by public TCR beta signatures.

General study points: Within the response measured ex vivo, HLA-C-restricted CMV-specific TCR beta clonotypes were dominant. Pooled public TCR beta family frequency picked out CMV carriers with the relevant HLA.

This clonotype was seen just once. No antigen is known for it. This CDR3 is 15 amino acids long. Trimming pared 6 bases from V and 0 bases from J, leaving 14 bases between. CDR1 and CDR2 (germline): LNHDA, SQIVND (reference sequence). TCRdb fed the reads into MiXCR, producing one record per CDR3 protein. The table includes about 740,000 distinct CDR3 sequences, less than 40% detected once. The sequence was obtained from a human donor in good health (CMV status not recorded). Some clones in this sample may be carry-over from other donors' samples. The chain carries TRBV19 and TRBJ1-1; no firm D call. Source material: PBMCs. The CDR3, as DNA: TGTGCCAGTAGCGATACACAGCAGATGAACACTGAAGCTTTCTTT. Protein product: CASSDTQQMNTEAFF.